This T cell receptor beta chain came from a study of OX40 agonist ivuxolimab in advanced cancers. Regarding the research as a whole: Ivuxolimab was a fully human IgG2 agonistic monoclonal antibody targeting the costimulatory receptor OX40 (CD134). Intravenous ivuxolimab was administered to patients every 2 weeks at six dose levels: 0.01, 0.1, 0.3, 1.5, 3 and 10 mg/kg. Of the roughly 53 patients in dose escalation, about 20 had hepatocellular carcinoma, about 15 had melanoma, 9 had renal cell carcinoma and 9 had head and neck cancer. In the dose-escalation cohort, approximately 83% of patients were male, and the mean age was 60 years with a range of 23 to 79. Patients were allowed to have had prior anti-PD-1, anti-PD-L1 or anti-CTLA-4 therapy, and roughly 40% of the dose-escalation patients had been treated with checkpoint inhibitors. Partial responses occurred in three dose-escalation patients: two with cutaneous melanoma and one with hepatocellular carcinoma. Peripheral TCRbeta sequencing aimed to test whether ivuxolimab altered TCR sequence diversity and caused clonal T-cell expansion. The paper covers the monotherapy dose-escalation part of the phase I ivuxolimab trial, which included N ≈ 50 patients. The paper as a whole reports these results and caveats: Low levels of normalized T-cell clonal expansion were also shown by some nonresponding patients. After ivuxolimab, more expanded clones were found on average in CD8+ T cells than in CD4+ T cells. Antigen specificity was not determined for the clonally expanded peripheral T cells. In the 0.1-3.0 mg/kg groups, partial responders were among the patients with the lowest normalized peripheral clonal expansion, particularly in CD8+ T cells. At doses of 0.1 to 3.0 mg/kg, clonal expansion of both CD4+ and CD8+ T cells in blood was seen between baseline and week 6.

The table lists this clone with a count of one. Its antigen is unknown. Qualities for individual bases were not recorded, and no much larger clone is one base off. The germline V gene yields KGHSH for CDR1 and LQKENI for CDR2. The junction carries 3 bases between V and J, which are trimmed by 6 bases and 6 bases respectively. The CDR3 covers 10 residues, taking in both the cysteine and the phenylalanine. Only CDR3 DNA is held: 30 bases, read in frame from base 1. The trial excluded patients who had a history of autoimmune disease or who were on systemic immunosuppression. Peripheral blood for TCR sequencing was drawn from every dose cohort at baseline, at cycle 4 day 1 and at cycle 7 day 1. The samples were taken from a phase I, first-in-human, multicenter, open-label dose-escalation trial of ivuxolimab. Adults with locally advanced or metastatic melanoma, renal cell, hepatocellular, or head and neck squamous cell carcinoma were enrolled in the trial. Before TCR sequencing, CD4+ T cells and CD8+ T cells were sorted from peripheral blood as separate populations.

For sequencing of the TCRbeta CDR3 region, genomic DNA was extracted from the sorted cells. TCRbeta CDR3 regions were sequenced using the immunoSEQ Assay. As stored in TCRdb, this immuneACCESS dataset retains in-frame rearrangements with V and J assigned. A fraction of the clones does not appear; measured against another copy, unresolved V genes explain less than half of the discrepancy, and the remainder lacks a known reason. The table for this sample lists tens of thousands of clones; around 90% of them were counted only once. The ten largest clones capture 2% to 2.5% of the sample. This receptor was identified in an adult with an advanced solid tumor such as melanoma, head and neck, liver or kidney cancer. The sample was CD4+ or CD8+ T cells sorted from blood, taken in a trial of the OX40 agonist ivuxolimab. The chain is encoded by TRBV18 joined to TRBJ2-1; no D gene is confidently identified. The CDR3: CASSGNEQFF. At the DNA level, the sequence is TGTGCCAGCTCGGGCAATGAGCAGTTCTTC.